This TCR beta chain comes out of a study of CXCR3-negative and CXCR3-positive naive CD8 T cells. Researchers prepared the TRB cDNA libraries using 5' RACE with UMI labels. TCRdb re-called the 5' RACE reads and shows each CDR3 protein once, DNA omitted. The sample's table shows 6,500 to 7,500 distinct CDR3 sequences. General study points: Naive CXCR3-negative cells resembled naive CXCR3-positive cells in TRBV-TRBJ usage; memory cells differed. Hydrophobicity was higher for TRB CDR3s found in CXCR3-positive naive cells than in CXCR3-negative naive cells.

As concerns this clonotype: Its antigen is unknown.

Source material: naive CXCR3- CD8+ T cells from blood. Subset specified: CD45RO-CCR7+CD27+CD95- naive CD8+ T cells lacking CXCR3 (TNR3-). This TCR came from a human donor in good health. Some clones in this sample may be carry-over from other donors' samples.

The CDR3 region is CASDSLYGANVLTF. The chain recombines TRBV28 with TRBJ2-6; TCRdb picks TRBD1, but there is no DNA to check that call. Germline V lookup: CDR1 MDHEN, CDR2 SYDVKM. The CDR3 is made up of 14 amino acids.